What follows describes a single T cell receptor beta chain. Antigen specificity is unknown. Germline CDR1 MNHNS, CDR2 SASEGT. The CDR3 consists of 14 residues. TCRdb re-called the 5' RACE reads and catalogs CDR3 proteins one per entry, DNA excluded. This sample's clone table lists roughly 180,000 distinct CDR3 sequences. The sample originates from a study of T cells expressing NK-cell markers. Background on the study: Investigators obtained TCR beta repertoires from sorted CD3+CD56+NKG2C+, CD3+CD56+NKG2C- and CD3+CD56-NKG2C+ T cells. Seven donors tested HCMV-seropositive and one tested seronegative among the eight sequenced. Findings and caveats of the study: Top CD8+ clonotypes included the dominant CD3+CD56+NKG2C+ clonotypes in roughly six donors. Unclear, still, was the HCMV specificity of the expanded NKG2C+ T cell clones.

V usage is TRBV6-1 and J usage is TRBJ2-7; the TCRdb D gene call, TRBD1, has no DNA to confirm it. Sequencing was done on a sample of blood T cells: a sorted CD56 or NKG2C T cell subset, CD4+ or CD8+ T cells, or bulk PBMC T cells (not recorded which). The sequence was collected from a woman between 18 and 75 years old in good health. The CDR3: CASSEDPGTPRRYF.